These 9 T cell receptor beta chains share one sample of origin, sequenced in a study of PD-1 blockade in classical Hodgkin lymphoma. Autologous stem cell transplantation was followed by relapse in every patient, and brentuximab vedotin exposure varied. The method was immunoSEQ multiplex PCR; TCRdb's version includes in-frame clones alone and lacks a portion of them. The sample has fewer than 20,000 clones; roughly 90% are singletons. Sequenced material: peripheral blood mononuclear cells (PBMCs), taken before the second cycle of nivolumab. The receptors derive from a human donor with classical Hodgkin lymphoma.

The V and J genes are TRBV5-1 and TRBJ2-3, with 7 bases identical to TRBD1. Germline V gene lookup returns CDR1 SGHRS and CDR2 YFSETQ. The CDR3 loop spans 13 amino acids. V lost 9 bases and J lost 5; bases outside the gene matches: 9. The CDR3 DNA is TGCGCCACCTCGGGACAGCCCCGAGATACGCAGTATTTT. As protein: CATSGQPRDTQYF.

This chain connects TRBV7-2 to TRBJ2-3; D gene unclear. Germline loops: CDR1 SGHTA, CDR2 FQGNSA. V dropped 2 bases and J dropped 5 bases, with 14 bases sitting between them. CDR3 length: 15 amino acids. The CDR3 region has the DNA TGTGCCAGCAGCTTATTATCATACGGGTTAGATACGCAGTATTTT. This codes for CASSLLSYGLDTQYF.

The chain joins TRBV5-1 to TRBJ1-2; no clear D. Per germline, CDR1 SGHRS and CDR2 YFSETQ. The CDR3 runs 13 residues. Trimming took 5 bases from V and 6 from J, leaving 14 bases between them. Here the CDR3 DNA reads TGCGCCAGCAGACAGACAACGTTCGATGGCTACACCTTC. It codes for CASRQTTFDGYTF.

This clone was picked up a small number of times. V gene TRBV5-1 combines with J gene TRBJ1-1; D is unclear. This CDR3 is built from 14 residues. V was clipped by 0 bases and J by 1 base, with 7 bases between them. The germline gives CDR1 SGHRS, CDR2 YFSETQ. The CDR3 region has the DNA TGCGCCAGCAGCTTGGTCGATACGAACACTGAAGCTTTCTTT. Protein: CASSLVDTNTEAFF.

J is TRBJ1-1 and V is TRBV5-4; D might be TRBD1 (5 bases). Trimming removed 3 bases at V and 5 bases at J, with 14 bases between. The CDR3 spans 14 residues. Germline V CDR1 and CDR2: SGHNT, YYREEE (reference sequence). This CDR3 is CASSWEWHRTEAFF. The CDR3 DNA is TGTGCCAGCAGCTGGGAATGGCACAGGACTGAAGCTTTCTTT.

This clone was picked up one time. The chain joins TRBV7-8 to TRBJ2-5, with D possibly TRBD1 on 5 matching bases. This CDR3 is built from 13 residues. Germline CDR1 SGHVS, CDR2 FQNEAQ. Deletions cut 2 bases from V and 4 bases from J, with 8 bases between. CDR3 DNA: TGTGCCAGCAGCTTATGGACACTAGAGACCCAGTACTTC. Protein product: CASSLWTLETQYF.

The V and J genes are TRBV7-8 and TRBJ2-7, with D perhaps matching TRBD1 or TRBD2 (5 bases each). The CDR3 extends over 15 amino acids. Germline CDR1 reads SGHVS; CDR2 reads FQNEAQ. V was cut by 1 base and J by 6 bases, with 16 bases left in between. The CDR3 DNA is TGTGCCAGCAGCTTAGTGACCGGGACCACCGCCGAGCAGTACTTC. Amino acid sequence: CASSLVTGTTAEQYF.

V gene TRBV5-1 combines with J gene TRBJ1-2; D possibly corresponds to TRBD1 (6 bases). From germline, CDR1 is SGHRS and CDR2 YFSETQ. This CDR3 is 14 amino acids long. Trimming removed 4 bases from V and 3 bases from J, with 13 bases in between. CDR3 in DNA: TGCGCCAGCAGCGTGGGACAAACTGACTATGGCTACACCTTC. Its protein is CASSVGQTDYGYTF.

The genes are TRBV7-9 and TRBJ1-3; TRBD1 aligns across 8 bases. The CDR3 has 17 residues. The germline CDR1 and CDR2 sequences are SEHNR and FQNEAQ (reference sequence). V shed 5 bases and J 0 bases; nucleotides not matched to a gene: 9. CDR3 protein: CASSLDRGPSSGNTIYF. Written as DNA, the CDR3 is TGTGCCAGCAGCCTTGACAGGGGTCCGAGCTCTGGAAACACCATATATTTT.